These T cell receptor beta chains were read from a single sample in a study of OX40 agonist ivuxolimab in advanced cancers. Repertoires were generated with immunoSEQ multiplex PCR, while TCRdb's copy carries only in-frame clones and drops some. Among around 10,000 clones listed, 76% were seen once. Specimen: CD4+ or CD8+ T cells sorted from blood, collected in a trial of the OX40 agonist ivuxolimab. The origin of the receptors is an adult with an advanced solid tumor such as melanoma, head and neck, liver or kidney cancer. Each CDR3 is given with its conserved first and last residue. Fields, in order: D gene, clone size, V gene, J gene, CDR3 DNA, CDR3 protein. The D gene is left open where the match is weak. Size is stated for part of the rows, as once, few or many counts, or as a class when the clone is expanded.

D gene: TRBD1
clone size: few
V gene: TRBV4-1
J gene: TRBJ1-1
CDR3 DNA: TGCGCCAGCAGTAGGGACAGCTTCATGAACACTGAAGCTTTCTTT
CDR3 protein: CASSRDSFMNTEAFF

D gene: NA
clone size: few
V gene: TRBV14
J gene: TRBJ2-3
CDR3 DNA: TGTGCCAGCAGCCAAGGACAGACCGGGACAGATACGCAGTATTTT
CDR3 protein: CASSQGQTGTDTQYF

D gene: NA
clone size: few
V gene: TRBV30
J gene: TRBJ1-5
CDR3 DNA: TGTGCCTGGAGCAGGGGTCGGGATCAGCCCCAGCATTTT
CDR3 protein: CAWSRGRDQPQHF

D gene: NA
clone size: NA
V gene: TRBV19
J gene: TRBJ1-3
CDR3 DNA: TGTGCCAGTAGGGCAGACGGGCTGGCTGGAAACACCATATATTTT
CDR3 protein: CASRADGLAGNTIYF

D gene: NA
clone size: NA
V gene: TRBV27
J gene: TRBJ2-7
CDR3 DNA: TGTGCCAGCAGTCCGCTTAACTCCCTCTACGAGCAGTACTTC
CDR3 protein: CASSPLNSLYEQYF

D gene: NA
clone size: NA
V gene: TRBV5-8
J gene: TRBJ1-5
CDR3 DNA: TGTGCCAGCAGCTTGGTAAAAGATCCCCAGCATTTT
CDR3 protein: CASSLVKDPQHF

D gene: NA
clone size: NA
V gene: TRBV11-2
J gene: TRBJ1-1
CDR3 DNA: TGTGCCAGCAGCTTAGCTTCGGCAGCCCAAGCTTTCTTT
CDR3 protein: CASSLASAAQAFF

D gene: NA
clone size: NA
V gene: TRBV5-3
J gene: TRBJ1-1
CDR3 DNA: TGTGCCAGCAGCTTTGGGGGGACGAGGGACACTGAAGCTTTCTTT
CDR3 protein: CASSFGGTRDTEAFF

D gene: NA
clone size: NA
V gene: TRBV10-3
J gene: TRBJ1-1
CDR3 DNA: TGTGCCATCAGTGTAGGGGGGGCGAACACTGAAGCTTTCTTT
CDR3 protein: CAISVGGANTEAFF

D gene: NA
clone size: few
V gene: TRBV4-1
J gene: TRBJ2-2
CDR3 DNA: TGCGCCAGCAGCGGAGGGGGCGACACCGGGGAGCTGTTTTTT
CDR3 protein: CASSGGGDTGELFF

D gene: TRBD2
clone size: NA
V gene: TRBV7-9
J gene: TRBJ2-3
CDR3 DNA: TGTGCCAGCAGCCCGACTAGCCGATTAAGCACAGATACGCAGTATTTT
CDR3 protein: CASSPTSRLSTDTQYF

D gene: TRBD1
clone size: few
V gene: TRBV5-1
J gene: TRBJ2-1
CDR3 DNA: TGCGCCAGCAGCACGGGGACAGACAATGAGCAGTTCTTC
CDR3 protein: CASSTGTDNEQFF

D gene: NA
clone size: NA
V gene: TRBV28
J gene: TRBJ2-5
CDR3 DNA: TGTGCCAGCAGTTTGGTAGCGGACCTCCAAGAGACCCAGTACTTC
CDR3 protein: CASSLVADLQETQYF

D gene: NA
clone size: NA
V gene: TRBV4-1
J gene: TRBJ2-7
CDR3 DNA: TGCGCCAGCAGTCCTGTTCAGGGATACGAGCAGTACTTC
CDR3 protein: CASSPVQGYEQYF

D gene: TRBD2
clone size: NA
V gene: TRBV10-3
J gene: TRBJ2-1
CDR3 DNA: TGTGCCATCACACTCGGGACTAGCTCCTACAATGAGCAGTTCTTC
CDR3 protein: CAITLGTSSYNEQFF

D gene: NA
clone size: NA
V gene: TRBV7-9
J gene: TRBJ1-1
CDR3 DNA: TGTGCCAGCAGTCGAGGGGGAAGGGTTGAAGCTTTCTTT
CDR3 protein: CASSRGGRVEAFF

D gene: NA
clone size: NA
V gene: TRBV27
J gene: TRBJ1-2
CDR3 DNA: TGTGCCAGCAGTTTAAACCCGCCGGGACCTAACTATGGCTACACCTTC
CDR3 protein: CASSLNPPGPNYGYTF

D gene: TRBD1
clone size: NA
V gene: TRBV7-6
J gene: TRBJ2-7
CDR3 DNA: TGTGCCAGCAGCTTAGGGGACAGCTACGAGCAGTACTTC
CDR3 protein: CASSLGDSYEQYF

D gene: NA
clone size: NA
V gene: TRBV7-9
J gene: TRBJ1-6
CDR3 DNA: TGTGCCAGCAGCTCTCGCAGGCCACCAAGCTCCTATAATTCACCCCTCCACTTT
CDR3 protein: CASSSRRPPSSYNSPLHF

D gene: NA
clone size: once
V gene: TRBV11-2
J gene: TRBJ2-5
CDR3 DNA: TGTGCCAGCGGGCCGGAAAACGGGGGCCTCCGGTTCGAAGAGACCCAGTACTTC
CDR3 protein: CASGPENGGLRFEETQYF

D gene: NA
clone size: NA
V gene: TRBV11-3
J gene: TRBJ2-1
CDR3 DNA: TGTGCCAGCAGCTTGGAGACGGACAATGAGCAGTTCTTC
CDR3 protein: CASSLETDNEQFF

D gene: NA
clone size: NA
V gene: TRBV7-9
J gene: TRBJ2-7
CDR3 DNA: TGTGCCAGCAGCTTAGACAGGGCCGCCGAGCAGTACTTC
CDR3 protein: CASSLDRAAEQYF

D gene: NA
clone size: large
V gene: TRBV5-5
J gene: TRBJ1-5
CDR3 DNA: TGTGCCAGCAGCCCCACGCCGAGTAGCAATCAGCCCCAGCATTTT
CDR3 protein: CASSPTPSSNQPQHF

D gene: NA
clone size: few
V gene: TRBV11-2
J gene: TRBJ1-6
CDR3 DNA: TGTGCCAGCAGCCAAGTGGGTCAACCCCTCCACTTT
CDR3 protein: CASSQVGQPLHF

D gene: NA
clone size: NA
V gene: TRBV27
J gene: TRBJ2-2
CDR3 DNA: TGTGCCAGCAGTTTAGGGGGAAGGGCCGGGGAGCTGTTTTTT
CDR3 protein: CASSLGGRAGELFF

D gene: NA
clone size: once
V gene: TRBV28
J gene: TRBJ1-1
CDR3 DNA: TGTGCCAGCAGTTTCACACGGACCACTGAAGCTTTCTTT
CDR3 protein: CASSFTRTTEAFF

D gene: NA
clone size: NA
V gene: TRBV7-3
J gene: TRBJ2-7
CDR3 DNA: TGTGCCAGCAGCTTTGGACAGACCTACGAGCAGTACTTC
CDR3 protein: CASSFGQTYEQYF

D gene: TRBD2
clone size: NA
V gene: TRBV7-8
J gene: TRBJ2-7
CDR3 DNA: TGTGCCAGCAGCTTAGAACTTGCTAGCGGGGGATGGGAGCAGTACTTC
CDR3 protein: CASSLELASGGWEQYF

D gene: TRBD1
clone size: NA
V gene: TRBV11-3
J gene: TRBJ1-2
CDR3 DNA: TGTGCCAGCAGCTCCCCGAACACAGGGGCCTATGGCTACACCTTC
CDR3 protein: CASSSPNTGAYGYTF

D gene: NA
clone size: NA
V gene: TRBV19
J gene: TRBJ1-1
CDR3 DNA: TGTGCCAGTAGTATAGCCAGGGGGAACACTGAAGCTTTCTTT
CDR3 protein: CASSIARGNTEAFF

D gene: NA
clone size: NA
V gene: TRBV6-1
J gene: TRBJ1-5
CDR3 DNA: TGTGCCAGCAGGGAGTCAGCGGATAGCAATCAGCCCCAGCATTTT
CDR3 protein: CASRESADSNQPQHF

D gene: TRBD2
clone size: NA
V gene: TRBV7-2
J gene: TRBJ2-7
CDR3 DNA: TGTGCCAGCAGCTTAGAGACTAGCGGCTCCCCCTACGAGCAGTACTTC
CDR3 protein: CASSLETSGSPYEQYF

D gene: TRBD2
clone size: NA
V gene: TRBV6-5
J gene: TRBJ2-3
CDR3 DNA: TGTGCCAGCAGTTACGTAGCGGGGGCGCAGTATTTT
CDR3 protein: CASSYVAGAQYF

D gene: NA
clone size: NA
V gene: TRBV9
J gene: TRBJ2-1
CDR3 DNA: TGTGCCAGCAGCGTAGGAGATAGCGGCTACAATGAGCAGTTCTTC
CDR3 protein: CASSVGDSGYNEQFF

D gene: NA
clone size: once
V gene: TRBV5-8
J gene: TRBJ2-6
CDR3 DNA: TGTGCCAGCACCCTCTCTGGGGCCAACGTCCTGACTTTC
CDR3 protein: CASTLSGANVLTF

D gene: NA
clone size: NA
V gene: TRBV6-6
J gene: TRBJ2-3
CDR3 DNA: TGTGCCAGCAGTCTACCGGGACTGTCAAGCACAGATACGCAGTATTTT
CDR3 protein: CASSLPGLSSTDTQYF

D gene: NA
clone size: medium-sized
V gene: TRBV30
J gene: TRBJ1-2
CDR3 DNA: TGTGCCTGGAGTGACGAGGGTAACTATGGCTACACCTTC
CDR3 protein: CAWSDEGNYGYTF

D gene: NA
clone size: NA
V gene: TRBV29-1
J gene: TRBJ1-2
CDR3 DNA: TGCAGCGTCAACGTGGGGGCAGCAGACGTGGTTGGGGGCTACACCTTC
CDR3 protein: CSVNVGAADVVGGYTF

D gene: TRBD1
clone size: NA
V gene: TRBV29-1
J gene: TRBJ1-2
CDR3 DNA: TGCAGCACCCGGACAGGGGGCGCGGACTATGGCTACACCTTC
CDR3 protein: CSTRTGGADYGYTF

D gene: TRBD2
clone size: NA
V gene: TRBV6-1
J gene: TRBJ2-5
CDR3 DNA: TGTGCCAGCAGTCCAAGCGGGGGGGACCAAGAGACCCAGTACTTC
CDR3 protein: CASSPSGGDQETQYF

D gene: TRBD1
clone size: few
V gene: TRBV11-3
J gene: TRBJ1-5
CDR3 DNA: TGTGCCAGCAGCCCCGGGACAGGGGGCCTTCTAAGCAATCAGCCCCAGCATTTT
CDR3 protein: CASSPGTGGLLSNQPQHF

D gene: NA
clone size: NA
V gene: TRBV4-1
J gene: TRBJ1-1
CDR3 DNA: TGCGCCAGCAGCCAAACTACGAACACTAACACTGAAGCTTTCTTT
CDR3 protein: CASSQTTNTNTEAFF

D gene: NA
clone size: NA
V gene: TRBV9
J gene: TRBJ2-7
CDR3 DNA: TGTGCCAGCAGCGTCACAATGGACAGCTCCTACGAGCAGTACTTC
CDR3 protein: CASSVTMDSSYEQYF

D gene: NA
clone size: few
V gene: TRBV7-6
J gene: TRBJ1-1
CDR3 DNA: TGTGCCAGCAGCAGCGACAGTCCCAATTTGGGGGTTTTCTTT
CDR3 protein: CASSSDSPNLGVFF

D gene: NA
clone size: NA
V gene: TRBV28
J gene: TRBJ1-1
CDR3 DNA: TGTGCCAGCAGTTTCTCTACTGAAGCTTTCTTT
CDR3 protein: CASSFSTEAFF

D gene: NA
clone size: few
V gene: TRBV7-9
J gene: TRBJ1-1
CDR3 DNA: TGTGCCAGCAGCTTGATTCTCACTGAAGCTTTCTTT
CDR3 protein: CASSLILTEAFF

D gene: TRBD2
clone size: few
V gene: TRBV7-9
J gene: TRBJ2-1
CDR3 DNA: TGTGCCAGCAGCCCCGAGGCGGGGGTTTACAATGAGCAGTTCTTC
CDR3 protein: CASSPEAGVYNEQFF

D gene: NA
clone size: NA
V gene: TRBV7-2
J gene: TRBJ2-5
CDR3 DNA: TGTGCCAGCAGCTTAATGGGCGGCGGCCAAGAGACCCAGTACTTC
CDR3 protein: CASSLMGGGQETQYF

D gene: NA
clone size: NA
V gene: TRBV7-3
J gene: TRBJ2-2
CDR3 DNA: TGTGCCAGCAGCCCCCCGGGACCAAACACCGGGGAGCTGTTTTTT
CDR3 protein: CASSPPGPNTGELFF

D gene: NA
clone size: medium-sized
V gene: TRBV7-9
J gene: TRBJ2-7
CDR3 DNA: TGTGCCAGCAGCTTAATTGGACATTCCTACGAGCAGTACTTC
CDR3 protein: CASSLIGHSYEQYF

D gene: TRBD1
clone size: once
V gene: TRBV9
J gene: TRBJ2-1
CDR3 DNA: TGTGCCAGCAGCGTAGGAGGGGGCTGGGAACAGTTCTTC
CDR3 protein: CASSVGGGWEQFF

D gene: TRBD1
clone size: NA
V gene: TRBV5-4
J gene: TRBJ2-7
CDR3 DNA: TGTGCCAGCAGCTTGGGGGACAGTTCCTACGAGCAGTACTTC
CDR3 protein: CASSLGDSSYEQYF

D gene: NA
clone size: once
V gene: TRBV10-2
J gene: TRBJ2-3
CDR3 DNA: TGCGCCAGCACCTCTACCCCGGACGGATACACAGATACGCAGTATTTT
CDR3 protein: CASTSTPDGYTDTQYF

D gene: TRBD2
clone size: NA
V gene: TRBV6-6
J gene: TRBJ2-1
CDR3 DNA: TGTGCCAGCAGTTATGTGTGGGGGGGTGAGCAGTTCTTC
CDR3 protein: CASSYVWGGEQFF

D gene: NA
clone size: NA
V gene: TRBV11-2
J gene: TRBJ2-2
CDR3 DNA: TGTGCCAGCAGCTTAGCGGGGGCGAACACCGGGGAGCTGTTTTTT
CDR3 protein: CASSLAGANTGELFF

D gene: NA
clone size: NA
V gene: TRBV5-4
J gene: TRBJ1-1
CDR3 DNA: TGTGCCAGCAGCCGAACGAGGGAACTCGAAGCTTTCTTT
CDR3 protein: CASSRTRELEAFF

D gene: NA
clone size: NA
V gene: TRBV6-1
J gene: TRBJ1-1
CDR3 DNA: TGTGCCAGCAGTGAAGACACGGTATTCACTGAAGCTTTCTTT
CDR3 protein: CASSEDTVFTEAFF

D gene: NA
clone size: NA
V gene: TRBV4-2
J gene: TRBJ2-3
CDR3 DNA: TGTGCCAGCAGCAGGGACGGATACACAGATACGCAGTATTTT
CDR3 protein: CASSRDGYTDTQYF

D gene: TRBD2
clone size: once
V gene: TRBV9
J gene: TRBJ2-3
CDR3 DNA: TGTGCCAGCAGCGCCTCTTATAGCGGGGCCACAGATACGCAGTATTTT
CDR3 protein: CASSASYSGATDTQYF

D gene: NA
clone size: NA
V gene: TRBV5-6
J gene: TRBJ1-1
CDR3 DNA: TGTGCCAGCAGCTTGGTACAGGGTGAAGCTTTCTTT
CDR3 protein: CASSLVQGEAFF